The 30 T cell receptor beta chains in this list originate from one sample, sequenced in a study of human T cells and chemical hapten exposure. TCRdb re-derived calls from the RACE reads in MiXCR, one entry per CDR3 protein. This table has about 380,000 distinct CDR3 sequences, nearly 5% appearing once. Time point of the sample: patch test 1, 2 weeks after DPC sensitization. Treatment reported: therapeutic diphenylcyclopropenone sensitization with weekly scalp DPC. Sequenced material: whole blood, taken in connection with sensitization to the hapten diphenylcyclopropenone (DPC). The receptor set was obtained from a woman aged 50 to 60 with alopecia areata. Some clones in this sample may be carry-over from other donors' samples.

The sample holds many counts of this clonotype. The V gene is TRBV7-8, the J gene TRBJ1-4, with D unresolved. The CDR3 sequence is 14 residues long. The V gene lost 7 bases and the J gene lost 3 bases, with 12 bases spanning the gap. From germline, CDR1 is SGHVS and CDR2 FQNEAQ. The CDR3 here is CASNFGGPNEKLFF. DNA of the CDR3: TGTGCCAGCAACTTCGGCGGGCCTAATGAAAAACTGTTTTTT.

This clonotype was observed a handful of times. The chain employs TRBV7-9 and TRBJ1-2; D is possibly TRBD1 (5 bases). This CDR3 is built from 16 residues. V lost 5 bases to trimming and J lost 4 bases, with 20 bases between them. CDR1 SEHNR and CDR2 FQNEAQ come from the germline V gene (reference sequence). The CDR3 protein is CASSPLSGQLVYGYTF. CDR3 nucleotides: TGTGCCAGCAGCCCCCTCTCAGGGCAGCTAGTCTATGGCTACACCTTC.

This sequence joins TRBV28 and TRBJ2-5; 7 nucleotides align to TRBD2. CDR1 and CDR2 (germline): MDHEN, SYDVKM. With 8 bases clipped from V and 1 base from J, the junction kept 10 bases outside the gene matches. The CDR3 runs 15 residues. The CDR3 coding sequence is TGTGCCAGCGTGCCAGGACTAGGGATCCAAGAGACCCAGTACTTC. This translates into CASVPGLGIQETQYF. Full variable domain (remainder filled in from reference TRBV28 and TRBJ2-5): DVKVTQSSRYLVKRTGEKVFLECVQDMDHENMFWYRQDPGLGLRLIYFSYDVKMKEKGDIPEGYSVSREKKERFSLILESASTNQTSMYLCASVPGLGIQETQYFGPGTRLLVL.

The V call is TRBV30, the J call TRBJ2-7; TRBD2 aligns across 7 bases. The trim removed 2 bases at V and 4 bases at J, leaving 2 bases unmatched. The CDR3 totals 12 residues. Per germline, CDR1 GTSNPN and CDR2 SVGIG (reference sequence). DNA for the CDR3: TGTGCCTGGAGTCGGGGGGAGTACGAGCAGTACTTC. The encoded protein is CAWSRGEYEQYF.

This clonotype was picked up many times. J is TRBJ1-1 and V is TRBV12-3 or TRBV12-4; no reliable D call. V shed 3 bases and J shed 1 base, with 12 bases lying between them. CDR3 size: 15 residues. The chain's CDR3 is CASSLKGWANTEAFF. The CDR3 coding sequence is TGTGCCAGCAGTTTGAAAGGGTGGGCGAACACTGAAGCTTTCTTT.

In this sample, this clonotype turned up a few times. The CDR3 coding sequence is TGCAGCGCTGAGAGCACAGATACGCAGTATTTT. Translation gives CSAESTDTQYF. V and J are TRBV29-1 and TRBJ2-3; D is unresolved. Germline CDR1 and CDR2: SQVTM and ANQGSEA. The CDR3 runs to 11 residues. Trimming pared 7 bases from V and 0 bases from J, leaving 5 bases between.

The chain links TRBV3-1 to TRBJ2-5; D possibly matches TRBD1 or TRBD2 (5 bases each). Trimming stripped 7 bases from V and 2 bases from J, with 17 bases between. The CDR3 totals 15 residues. Germline V gene lookup returns CDR1 LGHDT and CDR2 YNNKEL (reference sequence). This CDR3 is CASNTVMGVQETQYF. In DNA, the CDR3 is TGTGCCAGCAACACTGTAATGGGGGTACAAGAGACCCAGTACTTC.

The table lists this clonotype with a few counts. The gene calls are TRBV7-9 and TRBJ2-1; D is unclear. Trimming removed 5 bases at V and 4 bases at J, with 15 bases between. Germline lookup yields CDR1 SEHNR and CDR2 FQNEAQ (reference sequence). The length of the CDR3 is 15 residues. CDR3 sequence: CASSHKRAPYNEQFF. The CDR3 bases are TGTGCCAGCAGCCATAAAAGGGCCCCTTACAATGAGCAGTTCTTC.

The chain joins TRBV12-3 or TRBV12-4 to TRBJ2-3, with TRBD2 identical over 15 bases. The length of the CDR3 is 19 residues. V lost 2 bases and J lost 4; bases outside the gene matches: 10. This chain's CDR3 is CASSLNPWTSGGAPDTQYF. The CDR3 DNA reads TGTGCCAGCAGTTTAAACCCCTGGACTAGCGGGGGGGCCCCAGATACGCAGTATTTT.

This clonotype turned up a few times. The rearrangement uses TRBV10-3 and TRBJ1-1, with D hard to call. Trimming left V 6 bases short and J 3 bases short, with 11 bases between. Per the germline V gene, CDR1 is ENHRY and CDR2 is SYGVKD. The CDR3 runs to 13 residues. CDR3 protein: CAISRWEDTEAFF. For the CDR3, the DNA is TGTGCCATCAGCCGGTGGGAGGACACTGAAGCTTTCTTT.

This clonotype was detected a few times. The J gene is TRBJ2-7, the V gene TRBV29-1, with D tentatively TRBD1 (6 bases). Germline values: CDR1 SQVTM, CDR2 ANQGSEA. This CDR3 has 13 amino acids. The germline V and J ends were trimmed by 6 bases and 2 bases, with 14 bases remaining between them. For the CDR3, the DNA is TGCAGCGTAAGCCAGGGGAGCCCCTACGAGCAGTACTTC. It specifies CSVSQGSPYEQYF.

In this sample, this clonotype turned up many times. This chain links TRBV6-4 with TRBJ1-1, with TRBD1 matching over 8 bases. The germline V gene encodes CDR1 MRHNA and CDR2 SNTAGT. After removal of 6 bases from V and 1 base from J, the junction contained 4 bases not matched to a gene. CDR3 length: 14 residues. The CDR3 loop is CASRKDRENTEAFF. The CDR3 DNA sequence: TGTGCCAGCAGGAAGGACAGGGAGAACACTGAAGCTTTCTTT.

This clonotype was detected ten times or more. The rearrangement joins TRBV29-1 to TRBJ2-5; 9 bases map to TRBD2. Per germline, CDR1 SQVTM and CDR2 ANQGSEA. V shed 1 base and J 5 bases; nucleotides not matched to a gene: 5. The CDR3 contains 14 residues. The CDR3: CSVEGGRADETQYF. For the CDR3, the DNA is TGCAGCGTTGAAGGCGGGAGGGCCGATGAGACCCAGTACTTC.

This chain links TRBV12-3 or TRBV12-4 with TRBJ2-1; 10 bases map to TRBD2. The length of the CDR3 is 16 residues. Trimming removed 3 bases from V and 4 bases from J; junction bases left unmatched: 6. The DNA of the CDR3 is TGTGCCAGCAGTTTCAGCGGGGGGGCCCGGTACAATGAGCAGTTCTTC. Translated: CASSFSGGARYNEQFF.

This clonotype was picked up a small number of times. The CDR3 region is CASRDIPNTEAFF. In DNA, the CDR3 is TGTGCCAGCAGGGATATACCGAACACTGAAGCTTTCTTT. The genes are TRBV2 and TRBJ1-1; the D is unclear. This CDR3 is 13 amino acids long. The V gene's germline CDR1 is SNHLY and CDR2 FYNNEI. Trimming took off 6 bases at V and 1 base at J, with 9 bases between the two ends.

This clonotype was detected ten times or more. The chain links TRBV6-5 to TRBJ1-1, with no clear D. Trimming removed 6 bases at V and 10 bases at J, with 21 bases between. CDR3 length: 14 residues. Germline V gene lookup returns CDR1 MNHEY and CDR2 SVGAGI. In nucleotides, the CDR3 is TGTGCCAGCAGCCCAGACCCCCGGGTGTGGACAGCTTTCTTT. It is translated as CASSPDPRVWTAFF.

This clonotype was seen many times. This chain connects TRBV20-1 to TRBJ1-4; tentatively, D is TRBD1 (6 bases). V shed 3 bases and J shed 3 bases, with 11 bases lying between them. The germline V gene has CDR1 DFQATT and CDR2 SNEGSKA (reference sequence). The CDR3 is made up of 14 amino acids. CDR3 region: CSARGGQSNEKLFF. DNA for the CDR3: TGCAGTGCTAGGGGCGGACAGTCTAATGAAAAACTGTTTTTT.

This clonotype has a count of ten or more. DNA for the CDR3: TGCGCCAGTTGTCCAGTCACGAACACTGAAGCTTTCTTT. It yields the protein CASCPVTNTEAFF. The V gene is TRBV5-1, the J gene TRBJ1-1; D gene ambiguous. V was pared by 8 bases and J by 1 base, with 12 bases between. This CDR3 region has 13 residues. Germline V gives CDR1 SGHRS, CDR2 YFSETQ.

This clonotype was recorded at least ten times. V gene TRBV3-1 combines with J gene TRBJ1-3; D may be TRBD1 (6 bases). The CDR3 has 16 residues. Germline V gene data show CDR1 as LGHDT and CDR2 as YNNKEL (reference sequence). V was cut by 7 bases and J by 0 bases, with 16 bases left in between. CDR3 sequence reads: CASTLVGGPSGNTIYF. DNA for the CDR3: TGTGCCAGCACCTTGGTCGGGGGCCCCTCTGGAAACACCATATATTTT.

This clonotype has just a few counts. The chain couples TRBV20-1 to TRBJ2-7, with a possible D match to TRBD2 (5 bases). The V gene's germline CDR1 is DFQATT and CDR2 SNEGSKA (reference sequence). The CDR3 runs 13 residues. V lost 6 bases and J 5 bases, leaving 17 bases between the germline ends. The CDR3, as DNA: TGCAGTGCATATCGGAGTCCCGGGGACGAGCAGTACTTC. It is translated as CSAYRSPGDEQYF.

This clonotype was seen ten or more times. The chain has TRBV11-2 and TRBJ1-2, with 8 bases matching TRBD1. J lost 8 bases, V lost 4 bases, and 9 bases had no gene match. The CDR3 is 14 residues long. Germline loops: CDR1 SGHAT, CDR2 FQNNGV. The CDR3: CASSSLGQGGGYTF. The CDR3 region has the DNA TGTGCCAGCAGCTCTCTAGGACAGGGAGGAGGCTACACCTTC.

The sample holds many counts of this clonotype. The chain links TRBV12-3 or TRBV12-4 to TRBJ2-2; 9 bases line up with TRBD1. V lost 7 bases to trimming and J lost 7 bases; unmatched junction nucleotides: 10. This CDR3 has 15 amino acids. CDR3 in amino acids: CASNDRDRDSGELFF. CDR3 DNA: TGTGCCAGCAACGACCGGGACAGGGATAGCGGGGAGCTGTTTTTT.

Concerning this clonotype: Just one base apart from a much larger clone, this may be a read error. V usage is TRBV6-1 and J usage is TRBJ2-3, with a possible D match to TRBD2 (5 bases). The germline V gene encodes CDR1 MNHNS and CDR2 SASEGT. The V end was cut by 6 bases, the J end by 9 bases, with 22 bases between. This CDR3 is built from 15 residues. The CDR3 bases are TGTGCCAGCAGGGCTACTAGGGCCGTGGGAGAAACGCAGTATTTT. Translating it yields CASRATRAVGETQYF.

J is TRBJ1-5 and V is TRBV28; D unresolved. Germline CDR1 MDHEN, CDR2 SYDVKM. The CDR3 covers 12 residues. Trimming took off 6 bases at V and 10 bases at J, with 13 bases between the two ends. The DNA for the CDR3 is TGTGCCAGCAGCCTCCAGGAAGGTCCCCAGCATTTT. Protein sequence: CASSLQEGPQHF.

The rearrangement links TRBV20-1 to TRBJ1-5; TRBD1 matches 8 bases. V shed 0 bases, J shed 7 bases, and the junction held 2 bases outside the gene matches. Germline assignment: CDR1 DFQATT and CDR2 SNEGSKA (reference sequence). This CDR3 region has 13 residues. The CDR3 DNA is TGCAGTGCTAGAGAAGACAGGGGACAGCCCCAGCATTTT. Translation gives CSAREDRGQPQHF.

The chain carries TRBV12-3 or TRBV12-4 and TRBJ2-7, with D possibly TRBD2 on 6 matching bases. Trimming left V 6 bases short and J 6 bases short, with 12 bases between. This CDR3 has 12 residues. The CDR3 region is CASSPRGGEQYF. The DNA for the CDR3 is TGTGCCAGCAGCCCACGGGGAGGCGAGCAGTACTTC.

The rearrangement uses TRBV4-2 and TRBJ1-3; D ambiguous. Trimming cost V 4 bases and J 4 bases, with 11 bases left between them. There are 14 residues in the CDR3. Looked up from germline, CDR1 is LGHNA and CDR2 is YNFKEQ. This chain's CDR3 is CASSRAGEGNTIYF. The DNA for the CDR3 is TGTGCCAGCAGCCGTGCCGGAGAAGGAAACACCATATATTTT.

This clonotype was observed a handful of times. This chain connects TRBV3-1 to TRBJ2-2; perhaps D is TRBD1 or TRBD2 (5 bases each). The germline V gene encodes CDR1 LGHDT and CDR2 YNNKEL (reference sequence). There are 14 residues in the CDR3. Trimming stripped 8 bases from V and 6 bases from J, with 16 bases between. Here the CDR3 DNA reads TGTGCCAGCGCGACCGGGACCGCTGCCGGGGAGCTGTTTTTT. Its translation is CASATGTAAGELFF.

The table lists this clonotype with many counts. The J gene is TRBJ2-2, the V gene TRBV29-1; 10 bases match TRBD1. After removal of 6 bases from V and 5 bases from J, the junction contained 6 bases not matched to a gene. This CDR3 contains 14 residues. Germline CDR1 and CDR2: SQVTM and ANQGSEA. CDR3 protein: CSVAGQGGTGELFF. The CDR3 DNA sequence: TGCAGCGTAGCTGGACAGGGGGGAACCGGGGAGCTGTTTTTT.

This clonotype was seen many times. The chain is built from TRBV12-3 or TRBV12-4 and TRBJ2-1, with no clear D. CDR3 length: 11 residues. V shed 5 bases and J shed 9 bases, with 8 bases lying between them. The CDR3 DNA reads as TGTGCCAGCAGTGGGTCGGTTGAGCAGTTCTTC. It yields the protein CASSGSVEQFF.